The clone carrying this T cell receptor (beta chain) was seen at least ten times. This sample was included in a study of Graves' ophthalmopathy and Graves' hyperthyroidism. Using RNA transcripts, the TCR beta CDR3 regions were amplified. HTBI primers served in a first-round RT-PCR, which a second-round multiplex PCR followed. In TCRdb, the multiplex PCR reads were re-called with MiXCR into one record per CDR3 protein. The table lists just over 400,000 distinct CDR3 sequences, roughly 21% of them singletons, with around 3.2% in the top ten. Input material: peripheral blood. The TCR originated in a woman aged 18-29 years with stable Graves' hyperthyroidism.

CDR3 sequence reads: CSATDIREAFF. CDR3 DNA: TGCAGTGCCACAGACATACGTGAAGCTTTCTTT. The chain couples TRBV20-1 to TRBJ1-1; unclear D gene. Deletions cut 6 bases from V and 7 bases from J, with 12 bases between. Looked up from germline, CDR1 is DFQATT and CDR2 is SNEGSKA (reference sequence). The CDR3 runs 11 residues.